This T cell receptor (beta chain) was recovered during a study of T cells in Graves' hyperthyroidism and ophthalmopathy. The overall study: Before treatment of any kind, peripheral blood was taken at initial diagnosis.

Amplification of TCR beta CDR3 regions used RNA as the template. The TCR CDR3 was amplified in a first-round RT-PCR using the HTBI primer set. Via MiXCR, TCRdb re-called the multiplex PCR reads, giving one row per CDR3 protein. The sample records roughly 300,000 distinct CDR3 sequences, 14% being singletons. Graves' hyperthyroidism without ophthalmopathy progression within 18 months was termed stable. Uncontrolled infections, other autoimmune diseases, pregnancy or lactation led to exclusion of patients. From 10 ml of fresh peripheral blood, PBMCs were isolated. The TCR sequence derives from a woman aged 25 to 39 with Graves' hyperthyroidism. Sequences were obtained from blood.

CDR3 region: CASSGPQGTEAFF. As DNA, the CDR3 is TGTGCCAGTAGCGGCCCACAGGGGACGGAAGCTTTCTTT. This chain links TRBV19 with TRBJ1-1; 7 bases agree with TRBD1. The CDR3 runs to 13 residues. J lost 8 bases, V lost 6 bases, and 9 bases had no gene match. Germline CDR1 reads LNHDA; CDR2 reads SQIVND (reference sequence).